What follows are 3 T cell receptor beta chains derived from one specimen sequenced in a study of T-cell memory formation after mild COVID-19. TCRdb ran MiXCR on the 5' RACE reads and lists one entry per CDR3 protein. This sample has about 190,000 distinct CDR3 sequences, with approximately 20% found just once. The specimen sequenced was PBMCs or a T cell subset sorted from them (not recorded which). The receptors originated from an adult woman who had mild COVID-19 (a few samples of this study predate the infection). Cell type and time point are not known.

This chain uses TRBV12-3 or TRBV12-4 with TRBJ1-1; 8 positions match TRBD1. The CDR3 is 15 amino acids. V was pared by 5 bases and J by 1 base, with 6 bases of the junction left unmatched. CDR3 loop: CASSSSGQGNTEAFF. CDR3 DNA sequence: TGTGCCAGCAGTAGCTCCGGACAGGGGAACACTGAAGCTTTCTTT.

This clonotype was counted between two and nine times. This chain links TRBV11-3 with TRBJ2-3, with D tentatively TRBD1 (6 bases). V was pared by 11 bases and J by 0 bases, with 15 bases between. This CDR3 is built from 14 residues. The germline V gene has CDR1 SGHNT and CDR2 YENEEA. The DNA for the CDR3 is TGTGCCGTACAAGGGGGACCGAGCACAGATACGCAGTATTTT. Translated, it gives CAVQGGPSTDTQYF.

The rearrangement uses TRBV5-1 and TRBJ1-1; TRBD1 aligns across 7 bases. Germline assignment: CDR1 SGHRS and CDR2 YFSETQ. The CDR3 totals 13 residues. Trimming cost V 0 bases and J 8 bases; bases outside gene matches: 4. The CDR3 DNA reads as TGCGCCAGCAGCTTGGCGGGGACAGCCGAAGCTTTCTTT. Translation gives CASSLAGTAEAFF.